The rows below give T cell receptor beta chains drawn from one sample of a study of STAT5B mutations in CD4+ large granular lymphocyte leukemia. Only in-frame clones appear in the TCRdb table, and some are missing; sequencing was by immunoSEQ multiplex PCR. Among fewer than 35,000 clones listed, 69% were seen once. Input material: CD4+ T cells from blood buffy coats. Every receptor here comes from a human donor in good health. Both conserved end residues are part of each CDR3. The order of the fields is CDR3 protein, CDR3 DNA, J gene, V gene, D gene, clone size. A D gene is named only where the DNA matches it firmly. Clone size is not always given. Where it is, it says once, few, many or a class for expanded clones.

CASTTPSRYTEAFF | TGTGCCAGCACAACACCATCTAGATACACTGAAGCTTTCTTT | TRBJ1-1 | TRBV6-6 | . | .
CASSDLGVGTQYF | TGTGCCAGCAGTGACTTGGGGGTGGGGACGCAGTATTTT | TRBJ2-3 | TRBV2 | . | .
CAAAKTGTANTGELFF | TGTGCTGCAGCAAAGACCGGGACGGCGAACACCGGGGAGCTGTTTTTT | TRBJ2-2 | TRBV5-6 | . | .
CASSRSHRGTSGNTIYF | TGTGCCAGTAGTAGGAGCCACAGGGGAACCTCTGGAAACACCATATATTTT | TRBJ1-3 | TRBV19 | TRBD1 | .
CASSFQGGQAYEQYF | TGTGCCAGCAGCTTCCAAGGGGGGCAGGCCTACGAGCAGTACTTC | TRBJ2-7 | TRBV7-2 | . | few
CASSPAGSVVYEQYF | TGCGCCAGCAGCCCGGCGGGCAGTGTTGTCTACGAGCAGTACTTC | TRBJ2-7 | TRBV5-1 | . | .
CASGNPGQGDEKLFF | TGTGCCAGTGGCAACCCGGGACAGGGCGACGAGAAACTGTTTTTT | TRBJ1-4 | TRBV6-5 | TRBD1 | .
CSPRLAGSTDTQYF | TGCAGCCCTAGACTAGCGGGGAGCACAGATACGCAGTATTTT | TRBJ2-3 | TRBV29-1 | TRBD2 | .
CASSLQGTEAFF | TGTGCCAGCAGCTTACAGGGGACTGAAGCTTTCTTT | TRBJ1-1 | TRBV11-2 | . | .
CASSFFGGIMGNTEAFF | TGTGCCAGCAGCTTCTTTGGAGGGATAATGGGTAACACTGAAGCTTTCTTT | TRBJ1-1 | TRBV7-6 | . | few
CASSTSDRAALGYGEAFF | TGTGCCAGTAGTACATCGGACAGGGCAGCTTTGGGGTACGGGGAAGCTTTCTTT | TRBJ1-1 | TRBV19 | TRBD1 | .
CASSSPTGLGADTQYF | TGTGCCAGTAGTAGCCCTACAGGCCTGGGGGCAGATACGCAGTATTTT | TRBJ2-3 | TRBV19 | . | .
CASSRLLLAGGRQETQYF | TGTGCCAGCAGCCGCCTACTACTAGCGGGGGGGCGCCAAGAGACCCAGTACTTC | TRBJ2-5 | TRBV5-4 | TRBD2 | .
CASSLGQPYEQYF | TGTGCCAGCAGCTTGGGACAACCCTACGAGCAGTACTTC | TRBJ2-7 | TRBV7-2 | . | .
CASSWRRGLQETQYF | TGTGCCAGCTCATGGAGGAGGGGACTCCAAGAGACCCAGTACTTC | TRBJ2-5 | TRBV18 | . | .
CASSYGQATEAFF | TGTGCCAGCAGTTACGGGCAGGCAACTGAAGCTTTCTTT | TRBJ1-1 | TRBV6-5 | . | .
CASLGSYNTGELFF | TGTGCCAGTCTCGGTAGCTATAACACCGGGGAGCTGTTTTTT | TRBJ2-2 | TRBV19 | . | .
CAISTDPNYGYTF | TGTGCCATCAGCACAGATCCTAACTATGGCTACACCTTC | TRBJ1-2 | TRBV10-3 | . | .
CASSTLQGPLGELFF | TGTGCCAGCAGTACCTTGCAGGGTCCTTTGGGGGAGCTGTTTTTT | TRBJ2-2 | TRBV6-1 | . | .
CASSLGAYSPLHF | TGTGCCAGCAGCCTAGGGGCGTATTCACCCCTCCACTTT | TRBJ1-6 | TRBV5-6 | . | .
CASSPTGRRLGEQYF | TGCGCCAGCAGCCCGACAGGGCGGAGGCTGGGCGAGCAGTACTTC | TRBJ2-7 | TRBV10-1 | TRBD1 | .
CASSLGGSVNYGYTF | TGTGCCAGCAGTTTAGGCGGGTCCGTTAACTATGGCTACACCTTC | TRBJ1-2 | TRBV28 | . | .
CASSLEGGSRIYGYTF | TGTGCCAGCAGCTTAGAGGGGGGCAGCCGAATCTATGGCTACACCTTC | TRBJ1-2 | TRBV7-9 | . | .
CASSARDRTYNEQFF | TGTGCCAGCAGCGCTCGCGACAGGACCTACAATGAGCAGTTCTTC | TRBJ2-1 | TRBV5-6 | . | .
CASRLRANQPQHF | TGTGCCAGCCGCCTAAGGGCCAATCAGCCCCAGCATTTT | TRBJ1-5 | TRBV27 | . | .
CASSSGTEGYEKLFF | TGTGCCAGCTCGTCCGGGACAGAAGGATATGAAAAACTGTTTTTT | TRBJ1-4 | TRBV18 | TRBD1 | few
CASSQSYALNTGELFF | TGCGCCAGCAGCCAATCCTACGCACTGAACACCGGGGAGCTGTTTTTT | TRBJ2-2 | TRBV4-3 | . | .
CASSSRYSNQPQHF | TGTGCCAGCAGTTCACGGTATAGCAATCAGCCCCAGCATTTT | TRBJ1-5 | TRBV27 | . | .
CASSLGGNSGANVLTF | TGCGCCAGCAGCTTAGGCGGAAACTCTGGGGCCAACGTCCTGACTTTC | TRBJ2-6 | TRBV5-1 | . | .
CASSRMGYGYEQYF | TGCGCCAGCAGCCGGATGGGGTACGGTTACGAGCAGTACTTC | TRBJ2-7 | TRBV4-1 | . | .
CASSLARTGDLTEAFF | TGCGCCAGCAGCTTGGCCAGGACGGGGGATCTCACTGAAGCTTTCTTT | TRBJ1-1 | TRBV5-1 | . | .
CASSPLRGLVYGYTF | TGTGCCAGCAGTCCCCTCAGGGGGCTCGTCTATGGCTACACCTTC | TRBJ1-2 | TRBV14 | TRBD1 | .
CASLKRTTSNSGYTF | TGTGCCAGCCTTAAGAGGACGACCTCTAACTCTGGCTACACCTTC | TRBJ1-2 | TRBV6-5 | . | few
CASSSDRGGVNTEAFF | TGTGCCAGCAGCTCGGACAGGGGAGGGGTGAACACTGAAGCTTTCTTT | TRBJ1-1 | TRBV7-2 | TRBD1 | .
CASSLLLAGGPTDTQYF | TGCGCCAGCAGCCTACTCTTAGCGGGGGGACCCACAGATACGCAGTATTTT | TRBJ2-3 | TRBV5-1 | TRBD2 | .
CASSPRNQPQHF | TGTGCCAGCAGCCCGCGGAATCAGCCCCAGCATTTT | TRBJ1-5 | TRBV7-2 | . | .
CASSTGAGEQFF | TGTGCCAGCAGCACAGGGGCGGGTGAGCAGTTCTTC | TRBJ2-1 | TRBV2 | TRBD1 | .
CSAGRETQYF | TGCAGTGCGGGACGAGAGACCCAGTACTTC | TRBJ2-5 | TRBV20-1 | . | .
CASSRDRAGVLTF | TGTGCCAGCAGCCGTGACAGGGCCGGCGTCCTGACTTTC | TRBJ2-6 | TRBV7-2 | TRBD1 | once
CASSLDLRSSYNSPLHF | TGTGCCAGCAGCTTGGATCTGAGGAGCTCCTATAATTCACCCCTCCACTTT | TRBJ1-6 | TRBV5-4 | . | .
CASRFRRDETYEQYF | TGTGCCAGCAGGTTTAGACGGGACGAAACCTACGAGCAGTACTTC | TRBJ2-7 | TRBV5-5 | . | .
CASSLSMGTNEKLFF | TGTGCCAGCAGTTTATCGATGGGAACTAATGAAAAACTGTTTTTT | TRBJ1-4 | TRBV27 | . | .
CASSFASPLSTDTQYF | TGCGCCAGCAGCTTCGCTAGCCCCCTAAGCACAGATACGCAGTATTTT | TRBJ2-3 | TRBV5-1 | . | once
CASAQEVILGQYF | TGTGCTAGTGCCCAGGAGGTGATTTTGGGGCAGTACTTC | TRBJ2-7 | TRBV12-5 | . | once
CASSGTGYEQYF | TGTGCCAGCAGCGGGACAGGGTACGAGCAGTACTTC | TRBJ2-7 | TRBV7-9 | TRBD1 | .
CASSEPGGGTPYEQYF | TGTGCCAGCAGTGAACCGGGAGGGGGTACCCCCTACGAGCAGTACTTC | TRBJ2-7 | TRBV6-1 | TRBD2 | few
CASSVFNEQFF | TGTGCCAGCAGCGTGTTCAATGAGCAGTTCTTC | TRBJ2-1 | TRBV5-6 | . | .
CASSQAVGSYNEQFF | TGCGCCAGCAGCCAGGCCGTCGGGTCCTACAATGAGCAGTTCTTC | TRBJ2-1 | TRBV4-1 | . | .
CASSPLGGARGGTDTQYF | TGCGCCAGCAGCCCTTTGGGGGGCGCGAGGGGCGGCACAGATACGCAGTATTTT | TRBJ2-3 | TRBV4-1 | . | .
CASSLGWGYQETQYF | TGCGCCAGCAGTTTGGGGTGGGGGTACCAAGAGACCCAGTACTTC | TRBJ2-5 | TRBV5-1 | . | .
CASSYSRRLAKNIQYF | TGTGCCAGCAGTTACTCGAGGAGGCTAGCCAAAAACATTCAGTACTTC | TRBJ2-4 | TRBV6-5 | . | .
CASKETHNSGNTIYF | TGTGCCAGTAAGGAGACACACAATTCTGGAAACACCATATATTTT | TRBJ1-3 | TRBV19 | . | few
CASSLGSLVGTEAFF | TGTGCCAGCAGCTTGGGCAGCCTAGTTGGGACTGAAGCTTTCTTT | TRBJ1-1 | TRBV5-6 | . | .
CASTISGANVLTF | TGTGCCAGCACTATTTCTGGGGCCAACGTCCTGACTTTC | TRBJ2-6 | TRBV6-6 | . | .
CASSFKETQYF | TGTGCCAGCAGCTTCAAAGAGACCCAGTACTTC | TRBJ2-5 | TRBV6-5 | . | .
CASSPRTGGSNQPQHF | TGTGCCAGTAGTCCTAGGACAGGGGGCAGCAATCAGCCCCAGCATTTT | TRBJ1-5 | TRBV19 | TRBD1 | few
CASSDQGRLSPLHF | TGTGCCAGCAGTGATCAGGGGAGATTGTCACCCCTCCACTTT | TRBJ1-6 | TRBV6-1 | . | once
CASSLGQGRSGNTIYF | TGTGCCAGCAGCTTGGGTCAGGGGAGAAGTGGAAACACCATATATTTT | TRBJ1-3 | TRBV5-4 | . | .
CASRRRGNTEAFF | TGTGCCAGCAGGCGGAGGGGTAACACTGAAGCTTTCTTT | TRBJ1-1 | TRBV6-6 | . | .
CASSPMGQRSYEQYF | TGTGCCAGCAGCCCCATGGGACAAAGATCCTACGAGCAGTACTTC | TRBJ2-7 | TRBV5-4 | . | .